Listed below are T cell receptor beta chains from one sample, sequenced in a study of cytotoxic CD8 clonotypes in ibrutinib-treated CLL. Repertoires were generated with immunoSEQ multiplex PCR, while TCRdb's copy carries only in-frame clones and drops some. The table shows under 150,000 clones, with roughly 84% occurring only once. The input for sequencing was PBMCs, taken after 24 months of ibrutinib treatment. The receptor source for this set is a human donor with chronic lymphocytic leukemia. Each CDR3 is given with its conserved first and last residue. The order of the fields is V gene, D gene, clone size, J gene, CDR3 protein, CDR3 DNA. A D gene is named only where the DNA matches it firmly. A row's size may be missing; if present it is once, few, many or a size class.

v_call: TRBV6-1
d_call: NA
clone_size: once
j_call: TRBJ1-6
cdr3_aa: CASSESGQGDSPLHF
cdr3_nt: TGTGCCAGCAGTGAATCCGGGCAGGGAGATTCACCCCTCCACTTT

v_call: TRBV14
d_call: NA
clone_size: NA
j_call: TRBJ2-1
cdr3_aa: CASSRGDQHNEQFF
cdr3_nt: TGTGCCAGCAGCCGCGGGGACCAGCACAATGAGCAGTTCTTC

v_call: TRBV15
d_call: NA
clone_size: NA
j_call: TRBJ2-3
cdr3_aa: CATSRDRGSTDTQYF
cdr3_nt: TGTGCCACCAGCAGAGATCGGGGAAGCACAGATACGCAGTATTTT

v_call: TRBV28
d_call: TRBD1
clone_size: NA
j_call: TRBJ2-2
cdr3_aa: CASSPQGKFTGELFF
cdr3_nt: TGTGCCAGCAGTCCACAGGGGAAGTTCACCGGGGAGCTGTTTTTT

v_call: TRBV10-1
d_call: NA
clone_size: NA
j_call: TRBJ1-3
cdr3_aa: CASSGSKASGNTIYF
cdr3_nt: TGCGCCAGCAGTGGCTCCAAGGCCTCTGGAAACACCATATATTTT

v_call: TRBV5-1
d_call: TRBD2
clone_size: NA
j_call: TRBJ2-5
cdr3_aa: CASSLSGGQETQYF
cdr3_nt: TGCGCCAGCAGCTTGAGCGGGGGCCAAGAGACCCAGTACTTC

v_call: TRBV4-1
d_call: NA
clone_size: NA
j_call: TRBJ1-5
cdr3_aa: CASSQDNWGNQPQHF
cdr3_nt: TGCGCCAGCAGCCAAGATAACTGGGGTAATCAGCCCCAGCATTTT

v_call: TRBV10-3
d_call: NA
clone_size: NA
j_call: TRBJ2-3
cdr3_aa: CAISEGVTDTQYF
cdr3_nt: TGTGCCATCAGTGAGGGGGTAACAGATACGCAGTATTTT

v_call: TRBV6-5
d_call: TRBD2
clone_size: NA
j_call: TRBJ2-3
cdr3_aa: CASSYSTGGPTDTQYF
cdr3_nt: TGTGCCAGCAGTTACTCTACGGGGGGACCCACAGATACGCAGTATTTT

v_call: TRBV10-3
d_call: NA
clone_size: NA
j_call: TRBJ1-2
cdr3_aa: CAISESRGGNYGYTF
cdr3_nt: TGTGCCATCAGTGAGTCGAGGGGAGGGAACTATGGCTACACCTTC

v_call: TRBV6-5
d_call: TRBD1
clone_size: once
j_call: TRBJ1-4
cdr3_aa: CASRGTGLEKLFF
cdr3_nt: TGTGCCAGCAGGGGGACAGGCCTAGAAAAACTGTTTTTT

v_call: TRBV11-2
d_call: NA
clone_size: NA
j_call: TRBJ1-1
cdr3_aa: CASSLVAANTEAFF
cdr3_nt: TGTGCCAGCAGCTTAGTCGCGGCGAACACTGAAGCTTTCTTT

v_call: TRBV13
d_call: TRBD1
clone_size: few
j_call: TRBJ1-2
cdr3_aa: CASSRRQGETF
cdr3_nt: TGTGCCAGCAGCCGCAGACAGGGTGAAACCTTC

v_call: TRBV28
d_call: NA
clone_size: once
j_call: TRBJ1-2
cdr3_aa: CASGGYNYGYTF
cdr3_nt: TGTGCCAGTGGGGGCTATAACTATGGCTACACCTTC

v_call: TRBV4-1
d_call: TRBD1
clone_size: NA
j_call: TRBJ1-4
cdr3_aa: CASSQGPGQGGEKLFF
cdr3_nt: TGCGCCAGCAGCCAAGGGCCGGGACAGGGAGGTGAAAAACTGTTTTTT

v_call: TRBV5-4
d_call: TRBD2
clone_size: NA
j_call: TRBJ2-5
cdr3_aa: CASSQGLAGGQYF
cdr3_nt: TGTGCCAGCAGCCAGGGACTAGCGGGGGGGCAATACTTC

v_call: TRBV10-3
d_call: NA
clone_size: once
j_call: TRBJ1-5
cdr3_aa: CAIARFRGEGNQPQHF
cdr3_nt: TGTGCCATCGCACGGTTTCGGGGGGAAGGCAATCAGCCCCAGCATTTT

v_call: TRBV30
d_call: NA
clone_size: NA
j_call: TRBJ2-2
cdr3_aa: CAWSVRVTEPGELFF
cdr3_nt: TGTGCCTGGAGTGTACGGGTGACAGAGCCCGGGGAGCTGTTTTTT

v_call: TRBV28
d_call: NA
clone_size: NA
j_call: TRBJ1-1
cdr3_aa: CASSPSLTTEAFF
cdr3_nt: TGTGCCAGCTCGCCAAGCCTAACCACTGAAGCTTTCTTT

v_call: TRBV5-1
d_call: NA
clone_size: NA
j_call: TRBJ2-3
cdr3_aa: CASSLGGGGTDTQYF
cdr3_nt: TGCGCCAGCAGCTTGGGGGGCGGCGGCACAGATACGCAGTATTTT

v_call: TRBV7-2
d_call: NA
clone_size: NA
j_call: TRBJ1-5
cdr3_aa: CASSSRADQPQHF
cdr3_nt: TGTGCCAGCAGCTCCCGGGCGGATCAGCCCCAGCATTTT

v_call: TRBV19
d_call: NA
clone_size: NA
j_call: TRBJ1-4
cdr3_aa: CATLGWDNEKLFF
cdr3_nt: TGTGCCACCTTGGGGTGGGACAATGAAAAACTGTTTTTT

v_call: TRBV18
d_call: TRBD1
clone_size: NA
j_call: TRBJ1-4
cdr3_aa: CASSPPDRGPGEKLFF
cdr3_nt: TGTGCCAGCTCACCACCCGACAGGGGGCCGGGTGAAAAACTGTTTTTT

v_call: TRBV7-9
d_call: NA
clone_size: NA
j_call: TRBJ1-1
cdr3_aa: CASSSTVNTEAFF
cdr3_nt: TGTGCCAGCAGCTCGACGGTGAACACTGAAGCTTTCTTT

v_call: TRBV4-1
d_call: TRBD1
clone_size: NA
j_call: TRBJ1-4
cdr3_aa: CASRLRQGGTNEKLFF
cdr3_nt: TGCGCCAGCAGACTACGACAGGGTGGAACTAATGAAAAACTGTTTTTT

v_call: TRBV18
d_call: NA
clone_size: NA
j_call: TRBJ1-3
cdr3_aa: CASSPPAGYSGNTIYF
cdr3_nt: TGTGCCAGCTCACCCCCGGCAGGCTACTCTGGAAACACCATATATTTT

v_call: TRBV6-5
d_call: NA
clone_size: once
j_call: TRBJ2-7
cdr3_aa: CASSYSWGHYEQYF
cdr3_nt: TGTGCCAGCAGTTACTCGTGGGGGCACTACGAGCAGTACTTC

v_call: TRBV5-4
d_call: NA
clone_size: NA
j_call: TRBJ2-3
cdr3_aa: CASSPTWGRSTDTQYF
cdr3_nt: TGTGCCAGCAGCCCGACCTGGGGGCGTAGCACAGATACGCAGTATTTT

v_call: TRBV5-4
d_call: NA
clone_size: NA
j_call: TRBJ1-2
cdr3_aa: CASSQGGAGSYGYTF
cdr3_nt: TGTGCCAGCAGCCAAGGCGGCGCAGGTAGCTATGGCTACACCTTC

v_call: TRBV13
d_call: NA
clone_size: NA
j_call: TRBJ2-2
cdr3_aa: CASSLSGYNTGELFF
cdr3_nt: TGTGCCAGCAGCTTATCGGGGTATAACACCGGGGAGCTGTTTTTT

v_call: TRBV13
d_call: TRBD1
clone_size: NA
j_call: TRBJ1-1
cdr3_aa: CASSPRQGAGDTEAFF
cdr3_nt: TGTGCCAGCAGCCCACGACAGGGGGCGGGGGACACTGAAGCTTTCTTT

v_call: TRBV10-3
d_call: NA
clone_size: NA
j_call: TRBJ1-1
cdr3_aa: CAISAGHNTEAFF
cdr3_nt: TGTGCCATCAGTGCTGGACATAACACTGAAGCTTTCTTT

v_call: TRBV6-1
d_call: TRBD1
clone_size: NA
j_call: TRBJ2-7
cdr3_aa: CASSAGQASSYEQYF
cdr3_nt: TGTGCCAGCAGTGCGGGACAGGCGAGCTCCTACGAGCAGTACTTC

v_call: TRBV30
d_call: NA
clone_size: NA
j_call: TRBJ1-1
cdr3_aa: CAWSVGPPEAFF
cdr3_nt: TGTGCCTGGAGTGTTGGACCCCCAGAAGCTTTCTTT

v_call: TRBV19
d_call: TRBD2
clone_size: NA
j_call: TRBJ2-1
cdr3_aa: CASQAGVEQFF
cdr3_nt: TGTGCCAGTCAAGCGGGGGTCGAGCAGTTCTTC

v_call: TRBV10-1
d_call: NA
clone_size: NA
j_call: TRBJ2-3
cdr3_aa: CASSGGGRDTQYF
cdr3_nt: TGCGCCAGCAGCGGAGGGGGCCGGGATACGCAGTATTTT

v_call: TRBV30
d_call: TRBD1
clone_size: NA
j_call: TRBJ2-7
cdr3_aa: CALRTGNSYEQYF
cdr3_nt: TGTGCCTTGCGGACAGGGAACTCCTACGAGCAGTACTTC

v_call: TRBV9
d_call: TRBD1
clone_size: NA
j_call: TRBJ2-5
cdr3_aa: CASSPGQAPLQETQYF
cdr3_nt: TGTGCCAGCAGCCCGGGACAGGCGCCTCTCCAAGAGACCCAGTACTTC

v_call: TRBV18
d_call: TRBD1
clone_size: NA
j_call: TRBJ2-2
cdr3_aa: CASSPTGQDHTGELFF
cdr3_nt: TGTGCCAGCTCACCAACGGGACAGGATCACACCGGGGAGCTGTTTTTT

v_call: TRBV7-8
d_call: TRBD2
clone_size: NA
j_call: TRBJ2-2
cdr3_aa: CASSLVGTSGGGTGELFF
cdr3_nt: TGTGCCAGCAGCTTAGTAGGGACTAGCGGGGGTGGCACCGGGGAGCTGTTTTTT

v_call: TRBV29-1
d_call: TRBD1
clone_size: NA
j_call: TRBJ1-6
cdr3_aa: CSARTGYNSPLHF
cdr3_nt: TGCAGTGCTCGGACAGGGTATAATTCACCCCTCCACTTT

v_call: TRBV10-3
d_call: NA
clone_size: NA
j_call: TRBJ2-2
cdr3_aa: CAISESAGELFF
cdr3_nt: TGTGCCATCAGTGAGTCCGCCGGGGAGCTGTTTTTT

v_call: TRBV7-9
d_call: TRBD1
clone_size: NA
j_call: TRBJ1-4
cdr3_aa: CASSLYPRGRDEKLFF
cdr3_nt: TGTGCCAGCAGCTTATACCCCAGGGGGCGAGATGAAAAACTGTTTTTT

v_call: TRBV11-2
d_call: NA
clone_size: NA
j_call: TRBJ1-1
cdr3_aa: CASSARLNTEAFF
cdr3_nt: TGTGCCAGCAGCGCCAGATTGAACACTGAAGCTTTCTTT

v_call: TRBV7-8
d_call: TRBD1
clone_size: NA
j_call: TRBJ1-4
cdr3_aa: CASSLEGAGQGKLFF
cdr3_nt: TGTGCCAGCAGCTTAGAGGGGGCAGGGCAGGGAAAACTGTTTTTT